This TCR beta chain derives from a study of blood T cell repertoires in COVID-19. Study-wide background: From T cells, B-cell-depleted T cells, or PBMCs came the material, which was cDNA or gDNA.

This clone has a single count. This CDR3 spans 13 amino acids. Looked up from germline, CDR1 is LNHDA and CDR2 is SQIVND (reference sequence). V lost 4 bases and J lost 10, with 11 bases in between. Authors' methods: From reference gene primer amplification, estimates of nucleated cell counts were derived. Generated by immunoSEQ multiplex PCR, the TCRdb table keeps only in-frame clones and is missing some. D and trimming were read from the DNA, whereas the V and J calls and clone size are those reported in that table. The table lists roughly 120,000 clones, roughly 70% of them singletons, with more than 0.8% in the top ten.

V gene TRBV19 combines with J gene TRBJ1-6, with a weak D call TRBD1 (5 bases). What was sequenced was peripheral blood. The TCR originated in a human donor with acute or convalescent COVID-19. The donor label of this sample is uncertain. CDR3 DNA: TGTGCCAGTAGTACCGACAGAAGCTCACCCCTCCACTTT. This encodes CASSTDRSSPLHF.